This T cell receptor beta chain derives from a study of human T cells and chemical hapten exposure. V was pared by 1 base and J by 3 bases, with 7 bases between. Germline V gene data show CDR1 as DFQATT and CDR2 as SNEGSKA (reference sequence). CDR3 length: 12 amino acids. Specified time point: patch test 2, 6 weeks after DPC sensitization. The sample's treatment: therapeutic diphenylcyclopropenone sensitization with weekly scalp DPC. This clonotype was detected ten times or more. TCRdb fed the RACE reads into MiXCR, producing one record per CDR3 protein. The profile shows about 80,000 distinct CDR3 sequences, 10% of them singletons.

Sequences were derived from whole blood, sampled in connection with sensitization to the hapten diphenylcyclopropenone (DPC). This clonotype originated in a woman in her twenties or thirties with alopecia areata. Some clones in this sample may be carry-over from other donors' samples. This chain connects TRBV20-1 to TRBJ2-7; perhaps TRBD2 as D (6 bases). CDR3 nucleotide sequence: TGCAGTGCTAGAGGCGGGGACTACGAGCAGTACTTC. Protein sequence: CSARGGDYEQYF.